This T cell receptor (beta chain) was recovered during a study of human T cells and chemical hapten exposure. In its sample, this clonotype was seen many times. The target antigen is unknown. One entry per CDR3 protein, called by TCRdb with MiXCR from the RACE reads. This table holds approximately 59,000 distinct CDR3 sequences, around 6.3% found once. CDR1 is SEHNR, CDR2 FQNEAQ, per germline (reference sequence). V was shortened by 1 base and J by 0 bases, with 6 bases between the two germline ends. The CDR3 consists of 14 residues. Study observations and caveats: With DPC sensitization, TCRs exceeding 1 in 1000 frequency showed no change.

Time point described: healthy volunteer bleed at 6 weeks. Unfractionated whole blood was the source from which total RNA was extracted. The sequence was obtained from a female donor in good health. Some clones in this sample may be carry-over from other donors' samples. The chain joins TRBV7-9 to TRBJ2-5; D remains unclear. The sequenced sample was whole blood. CDR3 in amino acids: CASSLVADQETQYF. In DNA, the CDR3 is TGTGCCAGCAGCTTAGTGGCGGACCAAGAGACCCAGTACTTC.